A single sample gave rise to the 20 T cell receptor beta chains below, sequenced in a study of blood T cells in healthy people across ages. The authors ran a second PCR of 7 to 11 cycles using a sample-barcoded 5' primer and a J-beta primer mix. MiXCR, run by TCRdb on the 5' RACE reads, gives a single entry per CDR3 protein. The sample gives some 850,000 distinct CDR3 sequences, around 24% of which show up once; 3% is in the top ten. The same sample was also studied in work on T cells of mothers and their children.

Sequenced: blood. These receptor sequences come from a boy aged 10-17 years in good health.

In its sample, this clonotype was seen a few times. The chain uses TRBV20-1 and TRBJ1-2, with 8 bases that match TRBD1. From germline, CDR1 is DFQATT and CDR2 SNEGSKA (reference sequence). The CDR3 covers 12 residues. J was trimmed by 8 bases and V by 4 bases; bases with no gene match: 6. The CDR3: CSATGGAGGYTF. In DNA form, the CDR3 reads TGCAGTGCTACAGGGGGCGCGGGGGGCTACACCTTC.

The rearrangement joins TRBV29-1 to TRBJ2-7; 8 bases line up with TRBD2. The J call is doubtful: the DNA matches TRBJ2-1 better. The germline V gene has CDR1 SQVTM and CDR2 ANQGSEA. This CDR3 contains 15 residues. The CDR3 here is CSAGSGTRVDNEQFF. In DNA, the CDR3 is TGCAGCGCCGGTAGCGGGACGCGCGTTGACAATGAGCAGTTCTTC.

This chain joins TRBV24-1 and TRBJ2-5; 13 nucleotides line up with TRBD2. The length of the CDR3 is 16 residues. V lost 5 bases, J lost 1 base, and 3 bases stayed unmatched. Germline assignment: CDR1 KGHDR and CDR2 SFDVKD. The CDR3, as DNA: TGTGCCACCAGTGGGACTAGCGGGGGCCTCCAAGAGACCCAGTACTTC. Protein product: CATSGTSGGLQETQYF.

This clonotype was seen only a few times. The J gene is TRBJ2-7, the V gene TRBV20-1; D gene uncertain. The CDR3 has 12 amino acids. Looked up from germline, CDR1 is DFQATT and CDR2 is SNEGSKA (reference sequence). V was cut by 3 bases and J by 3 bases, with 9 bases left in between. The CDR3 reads CSASEWGYEQYF. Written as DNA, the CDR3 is TGCAGTGCTAGTGAGTGGGGCTACGAGCAGTACTTC.

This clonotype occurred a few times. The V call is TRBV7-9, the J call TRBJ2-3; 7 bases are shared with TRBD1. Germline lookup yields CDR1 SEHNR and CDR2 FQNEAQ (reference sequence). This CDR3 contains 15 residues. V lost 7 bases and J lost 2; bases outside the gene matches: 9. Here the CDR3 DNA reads TGTGCCAGCACCAGGACAGGCCGGCACACAGATACGCAGTATTTT. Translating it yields CASTRTGRHTDTQYF.

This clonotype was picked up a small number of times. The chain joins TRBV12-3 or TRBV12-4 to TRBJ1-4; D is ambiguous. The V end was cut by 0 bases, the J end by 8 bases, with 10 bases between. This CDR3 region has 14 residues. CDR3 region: CASSLAVLREKLFF. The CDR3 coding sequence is TGTGCCAGCAGTTTAGCGGTGTTGCGGGAAAAACTGTTTTTT.

The CDR3 sequence: CASIKDANTGELFF. DNA for the CDR3: TGTGCCAGCATTAAAGACGCGAACACCGGGGAGCTGTTTTTT. The chain employs TRBV2 and TRBJ2-2; D is ambiguous. The V gene's germline CDR1 is SNHLY and CDR2 FYNNEI. This CDR3 has 14 amino acids. The ends were cut back, 7 bases at V and 0 bases at J, with 9 bases in the middle.

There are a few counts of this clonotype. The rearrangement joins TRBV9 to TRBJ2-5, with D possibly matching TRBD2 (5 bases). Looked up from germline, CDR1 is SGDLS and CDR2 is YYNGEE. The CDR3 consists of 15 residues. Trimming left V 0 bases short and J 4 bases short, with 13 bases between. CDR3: CASSVEAGGGETQYF. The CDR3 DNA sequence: TGTGCCAGCAGCGTAGAGGCAGGAGGTGGAGAGACCCAGTACTTC.

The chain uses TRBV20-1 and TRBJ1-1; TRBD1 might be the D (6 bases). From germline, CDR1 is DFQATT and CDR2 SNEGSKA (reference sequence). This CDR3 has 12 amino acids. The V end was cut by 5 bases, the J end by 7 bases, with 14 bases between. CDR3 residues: CSALDRWDEAFF. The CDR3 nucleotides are TGCAGTGCTCTTGACAGGTGGGATGAAGCTTTCTTT.

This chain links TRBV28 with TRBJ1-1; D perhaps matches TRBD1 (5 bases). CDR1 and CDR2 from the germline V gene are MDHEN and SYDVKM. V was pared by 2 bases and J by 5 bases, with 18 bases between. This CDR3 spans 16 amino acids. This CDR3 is CASSLNPSRGRTEAFF. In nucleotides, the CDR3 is TGTGCCAGCAGTTTAAACCCCTCCCGGGGCAGGACTGAAGCTTTCTTT. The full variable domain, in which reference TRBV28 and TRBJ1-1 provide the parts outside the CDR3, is DVKVTQSSRYLVKRTGEKVFLECVQDMDHENMFWYRQDPGLGLRLIYFSYDVKMKEKGDIPEGYSVSREKKERFSLILESASTNQTSMYLCASSLNPSRGRTEAFFGQGTRLTVV.

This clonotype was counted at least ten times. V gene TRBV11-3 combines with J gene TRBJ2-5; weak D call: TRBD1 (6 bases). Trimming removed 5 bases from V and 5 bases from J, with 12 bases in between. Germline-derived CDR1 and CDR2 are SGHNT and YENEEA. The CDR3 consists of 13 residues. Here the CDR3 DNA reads TGTGCCAGCAGCAACAGGGATGGGGAGACCCAGTACTTC. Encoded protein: CASSNRDGETQYF. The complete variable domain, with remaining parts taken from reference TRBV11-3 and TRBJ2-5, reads EAGVVQSPRYKIIEKKQPVAFWCNPISGHNTLYWYLQNLGQGPELLIRYENEEAVDDSQLPKDRFSAERLKGVDSTLKIQPAELGDSAVYLCASSNRDGETQYFGPGTRLLVL.

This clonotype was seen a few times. The CDR3 here is CASSDRPRGELFF. In DNA, the CDR3 is TGTGCCAGCAGCGACAGGCCCCGAGGGGAGCTGTTTTTT. This rearrangement joins TRBV7-3 to TRBJ2-2; a possible D gene is TRBD1 (6 bases). The CDR3 runs 13 residues. The germline V and J ends were trimmed by 5 bases and 8 bases, with 12 bases remaining between them. Per germline, CDR1 SGHTA and CDR2 FQGTGA.

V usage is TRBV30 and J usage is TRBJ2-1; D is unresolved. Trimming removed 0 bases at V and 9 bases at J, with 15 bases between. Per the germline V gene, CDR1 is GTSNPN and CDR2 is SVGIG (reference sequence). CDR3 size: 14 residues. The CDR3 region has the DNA TGTGCCTGGAGTGTAGAGGTCGGCCTAGGTGAGCAGTTCTTC. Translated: CAWSVEVGLGEQFF.

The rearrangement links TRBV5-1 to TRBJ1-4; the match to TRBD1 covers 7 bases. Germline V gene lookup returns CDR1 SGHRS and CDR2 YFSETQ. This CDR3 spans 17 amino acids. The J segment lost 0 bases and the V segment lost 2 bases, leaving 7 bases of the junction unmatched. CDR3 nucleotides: TGCGCCAGCAGCTTCCGGACAGGAGCAGCAACTAATGAAAAACTGTTTTTT. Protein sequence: CASSFRTGAATNEKLFF.

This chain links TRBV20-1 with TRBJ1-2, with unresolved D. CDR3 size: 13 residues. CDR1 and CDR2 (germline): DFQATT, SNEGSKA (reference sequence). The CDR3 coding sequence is TGCAGGCCCTTTGGTGGGAGAGACTATGGCTACACCTTC. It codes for CRPFGGRDYGYTF.

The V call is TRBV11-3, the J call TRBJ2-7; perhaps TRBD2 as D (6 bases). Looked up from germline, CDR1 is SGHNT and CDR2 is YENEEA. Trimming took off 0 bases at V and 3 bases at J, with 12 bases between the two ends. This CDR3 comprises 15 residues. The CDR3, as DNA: TGTGCCAGCAGCTTAGACCGAGCGGGTCACTACGAGCAGTACTTC. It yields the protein CASSLDRAGHYEQYF.

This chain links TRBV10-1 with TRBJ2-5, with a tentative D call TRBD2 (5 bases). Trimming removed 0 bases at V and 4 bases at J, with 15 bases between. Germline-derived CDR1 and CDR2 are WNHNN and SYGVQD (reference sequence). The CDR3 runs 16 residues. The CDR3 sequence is CASSESGEQPRETQYF. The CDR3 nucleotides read TGCGCCAGCAGTGAGTCCGGGGAACAGCCGAGAGAGACCCAGTACTTC.

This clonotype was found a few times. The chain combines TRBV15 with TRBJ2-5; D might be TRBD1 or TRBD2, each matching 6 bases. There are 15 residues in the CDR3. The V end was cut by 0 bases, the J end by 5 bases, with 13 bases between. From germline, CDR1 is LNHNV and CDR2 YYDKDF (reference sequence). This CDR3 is CATSRERGAEETQYF. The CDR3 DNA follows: TGTGCCACCAGCAGAGAAAGGGGGGCGGAGGAGACCCAGTACTTC. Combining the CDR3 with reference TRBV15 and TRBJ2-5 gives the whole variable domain DAMVIQNPRYQVTQFGKPVTLSCSQTLNHNVMYWYQQKSSQAPKLLFHYYDKDFNNEADTPDNFQSRRPNTSFCFLDIRSPGLGDTAMYLCATSRERGAEETQYFGPGTRLLVL.

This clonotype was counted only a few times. The CDR3 DNA reads as TGCGCCAGCAGCTTGGCCGGGCAAAACATTCAGTACTTC. It codes for CASSLAGQNIQYF. The gene calls are TRBV5-1 and TRBJ2-4; no clear D. Germline CDR1 is SGHRS and CDR2 is YFSETQ. The CDR3 contains 13 residues. V lost 0 bases, J lost 5 bases, and 6 bases lay in between.

Written as DNA, the CDR3 is TGTGCCAGCAGCTTTGGCCGCAGGGCTGAAGCTTTCTTT. It specifies CASSFGRRAEAFF. V gene TRBV7-2 combines with J gene TRBJ1-1; TRBD1 might be the D (5 bases). V was shortened by 3 bases and J by 6 bases, with 11 bases between the two germline ends. CDR1 is SGHTA, CDR2 FQGNSA, per germline. The CDR3 has 13 residues.